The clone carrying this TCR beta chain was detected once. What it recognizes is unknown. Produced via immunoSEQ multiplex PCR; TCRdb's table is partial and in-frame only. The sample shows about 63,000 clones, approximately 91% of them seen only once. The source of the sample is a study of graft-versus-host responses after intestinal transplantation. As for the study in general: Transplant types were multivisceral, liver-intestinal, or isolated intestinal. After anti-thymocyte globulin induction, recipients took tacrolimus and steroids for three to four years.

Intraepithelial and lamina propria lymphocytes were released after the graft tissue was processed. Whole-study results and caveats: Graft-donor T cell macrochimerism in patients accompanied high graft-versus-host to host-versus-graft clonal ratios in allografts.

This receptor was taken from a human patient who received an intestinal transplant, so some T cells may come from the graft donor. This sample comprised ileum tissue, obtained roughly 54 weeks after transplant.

The CDR3 DNA follows: TGTGCCAGCAGCCCACGACAGGGGTCTTACAATGAGCAGTTCTTC. As protein: CASSPRQGSYNEQFF. This rearrangement joins TRBV11-3 to TRBJ2-1, with 8 bases aligning to TRBD1. Trimming removed 5 bases from V and 4 bases from J; junction bases left unmatched: 7. Looked up from germline, CDR1 is SGHNT and CDR2 is YENEEA. The CDR3 runs 15 residues.